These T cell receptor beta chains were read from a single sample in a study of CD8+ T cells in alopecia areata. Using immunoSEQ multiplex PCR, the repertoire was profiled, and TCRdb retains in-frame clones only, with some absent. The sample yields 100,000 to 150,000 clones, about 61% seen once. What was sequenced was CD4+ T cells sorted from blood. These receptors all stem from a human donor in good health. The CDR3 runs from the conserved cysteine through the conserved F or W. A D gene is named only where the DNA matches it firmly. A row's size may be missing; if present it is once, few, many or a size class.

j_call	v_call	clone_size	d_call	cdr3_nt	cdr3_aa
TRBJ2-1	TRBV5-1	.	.	TGCGCCAGCAGCTTCGGTAGGGTTGGTGAGCAGTTCTTC	CASSFGRVGEQFF
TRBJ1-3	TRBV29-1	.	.	TGCAGCGTTACAGGGCCCCTGGAAAACACCATATATTTT	CSVTGPLENTIYF
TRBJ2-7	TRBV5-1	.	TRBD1	TGCGCCAGCAGCGTGACAGGGTCCGAGCAGTACTTC	CASSVTGSEQYF
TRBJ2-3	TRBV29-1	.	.	TGCAGCGTTGAGATGGCCCGGGGGGATACGCAGTATTTT	CSVEMARGDTQYF
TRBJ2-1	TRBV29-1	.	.	TGCAGCGTCCAGGAGGGGGCCGACTACAATGAGCAGTTCTTC	CSVQEGADYNEQFF
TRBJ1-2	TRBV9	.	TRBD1	TGTGCCAGCAGCTTCCGACAGGGTGATGGCTACACCTTC	CASSFRQGDGYTF
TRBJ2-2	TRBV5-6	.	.	TGTGCCAGCAGCTTGGACAGGATAGCCGGGGAGCTGTTTTTT	CASSLDRIAGELFF
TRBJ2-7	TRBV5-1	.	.	TGCGCCAGCAGCTTGGTGATACAGTCACCGCCCCTCGAGCAGTACTTC	CASSLVIQSPPLEQYF
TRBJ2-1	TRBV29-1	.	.	TGCAGCGTTGAAAGGGCAAGGTACAATGAGCAGTTCTTC	CSVERARYNEQFF
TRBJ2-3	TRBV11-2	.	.	TGTGCCAGCAGCCCAGGGACAGATACGCAGTATTTT	CASSPGTDTQYF
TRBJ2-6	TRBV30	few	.	TGTGCCCAGTCCGAAGGGGCCAACGTCCTGACTTTC	CAQSEGANVLTF
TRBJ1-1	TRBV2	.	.	TGTGCCAGCAGTAAATTCACATTGAACACTGAAGCTTTCTTT	CASSKFTLNTEAFF
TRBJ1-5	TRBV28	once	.	TGTGCCAGCCTTTCACCATGGATGGGGGCGAACCAGCCCCAGCATTTT	CASLSPWMGANQPQHF
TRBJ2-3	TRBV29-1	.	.	TGCAGCGTTGAAGAGGCAGGGTTAGACACAGATACGCAGTATTTT	CSVEEAGLDTDTQYF
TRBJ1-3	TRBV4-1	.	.	TGCGCCAGCAGCCTTCATTTTGACTCTGGAAACACCATATATTTT	CASSLHFDSGNTIYF
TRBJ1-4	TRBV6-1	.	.	TGTGCCAGCAGTGAAGCACGAAGGGCCGGTTCTAATGAAAAACTGTTTTTT	CASSEARRAGSNEKLFF
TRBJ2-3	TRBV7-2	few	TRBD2	TGTGCCAGCAGCTTAGGTTTACTAGCGGGGGGGTCAGATACGCAGTATTTT	CASSLGLLAGGSDTQYF
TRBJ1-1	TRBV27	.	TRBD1	TGTGCCAGCAGTTTAGTGGGACAGGGGAAACAGAACACTGAAGCTTTCTTT	CASSLVGQGKQNTEAFF
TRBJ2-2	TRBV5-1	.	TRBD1	TGCGCCAGCAGCTCACCCACAGGGGCGAACACCGGGGAGCTGTTTTTT	CASSSPTGANTGELFF
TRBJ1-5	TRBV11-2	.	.	TGTGCCAGCAGCTTAGCCAGCTATCAGCCCCAGCATTTT	CASSLASYQPQHF
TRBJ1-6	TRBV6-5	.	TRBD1	TGTGCCAGCAGTCGGACAGGGCCCGATAATTCACCCCTCCACTTT	CASSRTGPDNSPLHF
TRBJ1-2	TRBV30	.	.	TGTGCCTGGAAGGCCGGACGGTACTATGGCTACACCTTC	CAWKAGRYYGYTF